This T cell receptor (beta chain) stems from a study of PD-L1 blockade in urothelial cancer. This CDR3 is built from 13 residues. Deletions cut 6 bases from V and 2 bases from J, with 8 bases between. The germline V gene encodes CDR1 SGHRS and CDR2 YFSETQ. PCRs were each spiked with synthetic TCR analog templates. TCRdb's table, derived via immunoSEQ multiplex PCR, lists solely in-frame clones and lacks some. The repertoire holds 50,000 or so clones, with 86% as singletons. The time point was: pretreatment peripheral blood. The specimen was PBMCs, collected around atezolizumab (anti-PD-L1) treatment. The V and J genes are TRBV5-1 and TRBJ2-2; possibly TRBD1 for D (6 bases). The sequence was collected from a man aged 60-69 years with urothelial cancer. The CDR3 nucleotides read TGCGCCAGCACGACAGGTAACACCGGGGAGCTGTTTTTT. Its translation is CASTTGNTGELFF.